This record looks at one T cell receptor (beta chain) sequence and its context. Its antigen is currently unknown. These data are taken from a study of post-analysis software for immune sequencing data. Background on the study: Progressive-relapsing, secondary progressive and relapsing-remitting multiple sclerosis were among the disease courses included.

Unique molecular identifiers were carried by the TCR beta cDNA libraries. The yield from roughly 1 to 10 million T cells was roughly 500,000 cDNA molecules in total. One entry per CDR3 protein, called by TCRdb with MiXCR from the PCR reads. The data contain about 800,000 distinct CDR3 sequences, around 27% of them seen just once; the ten biggest clones take up under 0.7%. The CDR3 is 17 residues long. The trim removed 4 bases at V and 1 base at J, leaving 11 bases unmatched. CDR1 is SEHNR, CDR2 FQNEAQ, per germline (reference sequence). Study observations and caveats: Those samples that were prepared in the same batch co-clustered strongly by F measure. Normalized Chao1 diversity in multiple sclerosis patients fell significantly below that of controls. Comparison of patients with controls showed a handful of TRBV segments more frequent in patients, TRBV5-6, TRBV5-1 and TRBV20-1 among them.

Sequenced: blood. J is TRBJ2-7 and V is TRBV7-9; 9 nucleotides match TRBD1. The origin of this receptor is a girl between 5 and 17 years old with multiple sclerosis. The CDR3 DNA is TGTGCCAGCAGCTCAGAAACACCTGGGACAGGGTCCTACGAGCAGTACTTC. Translating it yields CASSSETPGTGSYEQYF. The whole variable domain, filled in from reference TRBV7-9 and TRBJ2-7, reads DTGVSQNPRHKITKRGQNVTFRCDPISEHNRLYWYRQTLGQGPEFLTYFQNEAQLEKSRLLSDRFSAERPKGSFSTLEIQRTEQGDSAMYLCASSSETPGTGSYEQYFGPGTRLTVT.